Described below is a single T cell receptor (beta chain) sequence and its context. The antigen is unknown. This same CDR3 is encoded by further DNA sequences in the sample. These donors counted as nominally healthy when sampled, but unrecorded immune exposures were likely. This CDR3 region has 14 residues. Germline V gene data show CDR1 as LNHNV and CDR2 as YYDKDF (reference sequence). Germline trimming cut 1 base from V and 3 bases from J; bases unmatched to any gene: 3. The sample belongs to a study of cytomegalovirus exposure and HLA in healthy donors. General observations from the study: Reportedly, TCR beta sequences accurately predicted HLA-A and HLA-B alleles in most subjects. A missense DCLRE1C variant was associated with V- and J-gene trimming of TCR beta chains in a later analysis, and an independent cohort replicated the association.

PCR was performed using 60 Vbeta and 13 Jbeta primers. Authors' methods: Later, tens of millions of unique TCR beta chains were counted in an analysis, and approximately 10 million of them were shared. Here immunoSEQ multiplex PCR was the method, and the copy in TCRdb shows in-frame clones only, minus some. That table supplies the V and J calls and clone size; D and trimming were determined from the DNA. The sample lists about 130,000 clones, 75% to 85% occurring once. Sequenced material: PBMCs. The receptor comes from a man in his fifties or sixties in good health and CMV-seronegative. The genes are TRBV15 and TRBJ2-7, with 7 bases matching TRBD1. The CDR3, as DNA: TGTGCCACCAGCAGAGGTGGGGACAGCTACGAGCAGTACTTC. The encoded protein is CATSRGGDSYEQYF.